What follows are 4 T cell receptor beta chains derived from one specimen sequenced in a study of T-cell reconstitution after alpha-beta-depleted transplantation in children. This sample's TCRbeta library carried unique molecular identifier barcodes. TCRdb ran MiXCR on the PCR reads and lists one entry per CDR3 protein. The sample yields hundreds of thousands of distinct CDR3 sequences, under 15% seen once. The source material was PBMCs, mostly from graft donor cells, sampled 360 days after TCRalphabeta/CD19-depleted stem cell transplant. The receptors here all came from a male patient under 18 who had a stem cell transplant for acute myeloid leukemia, so the T cells may come from the graft donor.

The rearrangement links TRBV10-3 to TRBJ2-6; D ambiguous. Germline V lookup: CDR1 ENHRY, CDR2 SYGVKD. The CDR3 extends over 14 amino acids. The V gene lost 3 bases and the J gene lost 4 bases, with 7 bases spanning the gap. The CDR3 DNA follows: TGTGCCATCAGTGAAGGGTTAGGGGCCAACGTCCTGACTTTC. Protein product: CAISEGLGANVLTF.

This clonotype has a count of ten or more. This chain joins TRBV12-5 and TRBJ1-1, with D possibly TRBD1 on 5 matching bases. The CDR3 runs to 13 residues. CDR1 is LGHNT and CDR2 is FRNRAP in the germline V gene. The V end was cut by 7 bases, the J end by 3 bases, with 12 bases between. CDR3 coding DNA: TGTGCTAGTGCCGCGACAGACTACACTGAAGCTTTCTTT. This translates into CASAATDYTEAFF.

The CDR3 protein is CASSLYWQNTGELFF. The CDR3 DNA is TGTGCCAGCAGTTTATATTGGCAGAACACCGGGGAGCTGTTTTTT. The V and J genes are TRBV28 and TRBJ2-2; D is unclear. CDR1 is MDHEN, CDR2 SYDVKM, per germline. This CDR3 comprises 15 residues. Trimming removed 1 base at V and 1 base at J, with 7 bases between.

This clonotype was detected a few times. The rearrangement links TRBV20-1 to TRBJ2-1; 7 bases are a match to TRBD2. V lost 5 bases to trimming and J lost 0 bases; unmatched junction nucleotides: 10. CDR1 is DFQATT and CDR2 is SNEGSKA in the germline V gene (reference sequence). The CDR3 covers 16 residues. CDR3 region: CSARSFLAASYNEQFF. For the CDR3, the DNA is TGCAGTGCTCGTTCTTTCCTAGCGGCCTCCTACAATGAGCAGTTCTTC.